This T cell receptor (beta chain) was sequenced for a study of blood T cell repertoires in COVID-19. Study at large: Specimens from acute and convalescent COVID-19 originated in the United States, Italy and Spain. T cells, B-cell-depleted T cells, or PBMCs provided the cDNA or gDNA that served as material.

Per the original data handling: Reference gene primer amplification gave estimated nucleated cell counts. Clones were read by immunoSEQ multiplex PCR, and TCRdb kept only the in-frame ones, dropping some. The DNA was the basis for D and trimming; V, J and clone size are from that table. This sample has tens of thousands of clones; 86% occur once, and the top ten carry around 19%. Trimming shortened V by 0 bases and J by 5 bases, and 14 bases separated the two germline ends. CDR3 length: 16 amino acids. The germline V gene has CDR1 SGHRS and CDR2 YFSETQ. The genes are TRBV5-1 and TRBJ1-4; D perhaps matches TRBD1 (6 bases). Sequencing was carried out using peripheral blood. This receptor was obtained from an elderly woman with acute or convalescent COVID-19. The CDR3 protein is CASSLGPQGGNEKLFF. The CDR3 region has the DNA TGCGCCAGCAGCTTGGGCCCACAGGGAGGGAATGAAAAACTGTTTTTT.